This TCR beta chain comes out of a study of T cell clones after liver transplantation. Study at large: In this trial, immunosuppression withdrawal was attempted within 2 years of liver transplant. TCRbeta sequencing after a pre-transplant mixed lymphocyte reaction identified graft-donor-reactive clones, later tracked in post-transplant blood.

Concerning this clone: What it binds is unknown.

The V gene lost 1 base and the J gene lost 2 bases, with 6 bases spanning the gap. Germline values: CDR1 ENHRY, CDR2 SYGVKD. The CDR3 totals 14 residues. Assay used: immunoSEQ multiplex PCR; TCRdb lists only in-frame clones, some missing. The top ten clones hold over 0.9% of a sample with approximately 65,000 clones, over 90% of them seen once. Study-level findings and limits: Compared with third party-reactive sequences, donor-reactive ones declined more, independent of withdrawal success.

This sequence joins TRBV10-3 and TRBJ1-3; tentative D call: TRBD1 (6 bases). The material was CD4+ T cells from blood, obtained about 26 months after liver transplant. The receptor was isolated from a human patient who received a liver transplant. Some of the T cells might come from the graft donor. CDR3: CAISEYRAGNTIYF. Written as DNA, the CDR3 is TGTGCCATCAGTGAGTACAGGGCTGGAAACACCATATATTTT.